The present T cell receptor beta chain was sequenced within a study of PD-1 blockade in classical Hodgkin lymphoma. Study outcomes and limitations: Initiation of nivolumab under 1 year after ASCT led to exclusion of patients.

Turning to this clone: The antigen is not known.

Each patient experienced a relapse that followed autologous stem cell transplantation, and brentuximab vedotin exposure varied. Germline assignment: CDR1 SGHAT and CDR2 FQNNGV. The CDR3 totals 14 residues. V dropped 5 bases and J dropped 3 bases, with 10 bases sitting between them. Profiling relied on immunoSEQ multiplex PCR, and the TCRdb table lists in-frame clones only, not all of them. The sample holds more than 35,000 clones, 76% seen once. This receptor was obtained from a human donor with classical Hodgkin lymphoma. The material was peripheral blood mononuclear cells (PBMCs), obtained at baseline. The chain couples TRBV11-2 to TRBJ2-2; no clear D. The CDR3 region has the DNA TGTGCCAGCAGCCCCTTAACCTACACCGGGGAGCTGTTTTTT. Amino acids: CASSPLTYTGELFF.